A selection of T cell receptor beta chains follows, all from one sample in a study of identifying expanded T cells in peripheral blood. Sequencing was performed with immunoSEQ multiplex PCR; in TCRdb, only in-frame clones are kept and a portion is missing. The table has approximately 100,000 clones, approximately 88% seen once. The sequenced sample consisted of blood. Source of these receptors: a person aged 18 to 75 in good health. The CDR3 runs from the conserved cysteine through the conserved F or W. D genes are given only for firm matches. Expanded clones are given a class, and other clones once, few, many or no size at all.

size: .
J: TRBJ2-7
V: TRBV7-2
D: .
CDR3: CASSWRVKGSYEQYF
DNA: TGTGCCAGCAGCTGGCGGGTAAAGGGCTCCTACGAGCAGTACTTC

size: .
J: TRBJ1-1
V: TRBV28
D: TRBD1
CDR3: CASSSGGYTEAFF
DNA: TGTGCCAGCAGTTCAGGGGGCTACACTGAAGCTTTCTTT

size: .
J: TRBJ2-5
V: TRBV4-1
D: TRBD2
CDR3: CASSHRKAGTETQYF
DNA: TGCGCCAGCAGCCACCGAAAAGCGGGGACGGAGACCCAGTACTTC

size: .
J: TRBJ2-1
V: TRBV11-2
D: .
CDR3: CASSQPGQSGYNEQFF
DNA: TGTGCCAGCAGCCAACCGGGCCAATCGGGCTACAATGAGCAGTTCTTC

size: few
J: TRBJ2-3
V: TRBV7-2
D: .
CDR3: CASSSRQSYADTQYF
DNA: TGTGCCAGCAGTTCACGCCAATCATACGCAGATACGCAGTATTTT

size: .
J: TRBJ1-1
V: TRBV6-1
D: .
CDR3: CASSVTWVNTEAFF
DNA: TGTGCCAGCAGTGTTACATGGGTGAACACTGAAGCTTTCTTT

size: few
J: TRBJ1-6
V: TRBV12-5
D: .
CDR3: CASGWSNSPLHF
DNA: TGTGCTAGTGGTTGGAGCAATTCACCCCTCCACTTT

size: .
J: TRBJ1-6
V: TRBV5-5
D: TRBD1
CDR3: CASSYGQGGSPLHF
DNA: TGTGCCAGCAGCTATGGACAGGGAGGATCACCCCTCCACTTT

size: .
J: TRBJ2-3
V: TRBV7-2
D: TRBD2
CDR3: CASSLGFLAAITGDTQYF
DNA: TGTGCCAGCAGCTTAGGATTCCTAGCGGCTATCACTGGGGATACGCAGTATTTT

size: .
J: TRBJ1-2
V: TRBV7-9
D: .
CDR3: CASSVQGSNYGYTF
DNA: TGTGCCAGCAGCGTGCAGGGGTCTAACTATGGCTACACCTTC

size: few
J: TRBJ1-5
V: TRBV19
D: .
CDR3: CASSERGSSNQPQHF
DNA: TGTGCCAGTAGTGAGAGGGGCAGTAGCAATCAGCCCCAGCATTTT

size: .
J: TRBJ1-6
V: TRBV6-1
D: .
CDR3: CASSGTVGSYNSPLHF
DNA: TGTGCCAGCAGTGGCACGGTAGGCTCCTATAATTCACCCCTCCACTTT

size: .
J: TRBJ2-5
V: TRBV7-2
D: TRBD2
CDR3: CASSLFRGGLETQYF
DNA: TGTGCCAGCAGCTTATTTCGCGGGGGGCTGGAGACCCAGTACTTC

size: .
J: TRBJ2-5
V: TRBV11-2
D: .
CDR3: CASSLMSGEAETQYF
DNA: TGTGCCAGCAGCTTAATGTCTGGCGAGGCGGAGACCCAGTACTTC

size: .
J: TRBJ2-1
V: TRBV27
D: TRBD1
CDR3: CASSERTGGYNEQFF
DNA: TGTGCCAGCAGTGAAAGGACAGGGGGGTACAATGAGCAGTTCTTC

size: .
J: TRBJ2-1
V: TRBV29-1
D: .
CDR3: CSAAHLGNEQFF
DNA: TGCAGCGCTGCCCACCTAGGCAATGAGCAGTTCTTC

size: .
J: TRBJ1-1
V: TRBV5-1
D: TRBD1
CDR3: CASSRTGQNTEAFF
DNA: TGCGCCAGCAGCCGGACAGGCCAGAACACTGAAGCTTTCTTT

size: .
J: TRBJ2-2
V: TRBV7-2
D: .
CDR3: CASSSQGANTGELFF
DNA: TGTGCCAGCAGCTCACAGGGCGCGAACACCGGGGAGCTGTTTTTT

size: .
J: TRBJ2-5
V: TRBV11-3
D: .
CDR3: CASSSGPHQETQYF
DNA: TGTGCCAGCAGCTCTGGACCCCACCAAGAGACCCAGTACTTC

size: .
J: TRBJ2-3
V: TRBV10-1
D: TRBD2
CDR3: CASSGPLAAWAGDTQYF
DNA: TGCGCCAGCAGTGGCCCCCTAGCGGCGTGGGCGGGAGATACGCAGTATTTT

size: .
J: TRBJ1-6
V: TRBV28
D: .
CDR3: CASSPLKRDGYNSPLHF
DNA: TGTGCCAGCAGTCCCCTGAAAAGGGACGGTTATAATTCACCCCTCCACTTT

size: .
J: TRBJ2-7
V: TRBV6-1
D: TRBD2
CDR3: CAIARGTSGGHQYF
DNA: TGTGCCATCGCAAGGGGGACTAGCGGGGGTCATCAGTACTTC

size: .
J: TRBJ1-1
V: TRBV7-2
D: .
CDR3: CASSFSGLNTEAFF
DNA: TGTGCCAGCAGCTTTTCAGGGCTGAACACTGAAGCTTTCTTT

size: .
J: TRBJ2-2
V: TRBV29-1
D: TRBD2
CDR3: CSVGGLAGKNTGELFF
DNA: TGCAGCGTTGGGGGCCTAGCGGGGAAGAACACCGGGGAGCTGTTTTTT

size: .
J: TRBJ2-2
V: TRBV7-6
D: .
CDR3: CASSPTGDTGELFF
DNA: TGTGCCAGCAGCCCGACAGGCGACACCGGGGAGCTGTTTTTT

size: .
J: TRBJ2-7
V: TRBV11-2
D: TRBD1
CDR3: CASSLVRDRVRQYF
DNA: TGTGCCAGCAGCTTAGTGAGGGACAGGGTACGGCAGTACTTC

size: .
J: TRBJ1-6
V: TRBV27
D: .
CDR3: CASSSLSGRNNSPLHF
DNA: TGTGCCAGCAGTTCGCTTTCGGGACGGAATAATTCACCCCTCCACTTT

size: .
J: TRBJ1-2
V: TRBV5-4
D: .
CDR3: CASSLGGARLYGYTF
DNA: TGTGCCAGCAGCTTGGGGGGGGCGCGACTCTATGGCTACACCTTC

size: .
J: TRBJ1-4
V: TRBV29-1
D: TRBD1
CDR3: CSVLRTGGMGPTNEKLFF
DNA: TGCAGCGTTCTGCGGACAGGGGGTATGGGACCAACTAATGAAAAACTGTTTTTT

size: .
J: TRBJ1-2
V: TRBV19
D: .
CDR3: CASSIDTGPNYGYTF
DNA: TGTGCCAGTAGTATAGATACAGGGCCGAACTATGGCTACACCTTC

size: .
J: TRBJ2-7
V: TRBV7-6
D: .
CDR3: CASSSLLEEQYF
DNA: TGTGCCAGCAGCTCCCTTCTGGAGGAGCAGTACTTC

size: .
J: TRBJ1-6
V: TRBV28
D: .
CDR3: CASSPPGGADSPLHF
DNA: TGTGCCAGCAGTCCCCCGGGGGGGGCCGATTCACCCCTCCACTTT

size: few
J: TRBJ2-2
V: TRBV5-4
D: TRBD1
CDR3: CASSPGTGIAGELFF
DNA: TGTGCCAGCAGCCCAGGGACAGGGATTGCCGGGGAGCTGTTTTTT

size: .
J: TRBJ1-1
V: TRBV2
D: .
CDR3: CASSLGGPEAFF
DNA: TGTGCCAGCAGCTTAGGGGGGCCTGAAGCTTTCTTT

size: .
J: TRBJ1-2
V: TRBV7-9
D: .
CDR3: CASSLENREDGYTF
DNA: TGTGCCAGCAGCTTAGAGAACAGGGAGGATGGCTACACCTTC

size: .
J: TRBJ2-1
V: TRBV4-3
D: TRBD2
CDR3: CASSQVSGGSSYNEQFF
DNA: TGCGCCAGCAGCCAAGTGTCCGGGGGGAGCTCCTACAATGAGCAGTTCTTC

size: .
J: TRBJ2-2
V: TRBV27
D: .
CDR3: CASSGRNQDWGELFF
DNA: TGTGCCAGCAGTGGACGTAACCAGGATTGGGGGGAGCTGTTTTTT

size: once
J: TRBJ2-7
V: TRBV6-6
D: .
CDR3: CASSFPAGYEQYF
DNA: TGTGCCAGCAGTTTCCCGGCAGGTTACGAGCAGTACTTC

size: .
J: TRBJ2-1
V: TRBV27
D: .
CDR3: CASSLSIGAGYNEQFF
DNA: TGTGCCAGCAGTTTATCGATAGGGGCGGGGTACAATGAGCAGTTCTTC

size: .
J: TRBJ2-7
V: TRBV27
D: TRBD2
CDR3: CASSRTSGGYYEQYF
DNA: TGTGCCAGCAGTAGGACTAGCGGGGGCTACTACGAGCAGTACTTC

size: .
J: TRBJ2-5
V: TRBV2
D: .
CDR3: CASNEIGTQYF
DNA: TGTGCCAGCAATGAAATTGGGACCCAGTACTTC

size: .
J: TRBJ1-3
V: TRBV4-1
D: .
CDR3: CASSSQWVRKGNTIYF
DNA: TGCGCCAGCAGCTCCCAATGGGTTCGGAAAGGAAACACCATATATTTT

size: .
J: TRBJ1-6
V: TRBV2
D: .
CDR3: CASSPTHRDSPLHF
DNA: TGTGCCAGCAGTCCGACCCACAGGGATTCACCCCTCCACTTT

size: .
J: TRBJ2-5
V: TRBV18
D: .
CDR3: CASSPGAPGETQYF
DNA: TGTGCCAGCTCACCGGGGGCTCCTGGGGAGACCCAGTACTTC

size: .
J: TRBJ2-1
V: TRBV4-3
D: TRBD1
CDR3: CASGQEGTGGGIEQFF
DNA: TGCGCCAGCGGCCAAGAGGGGACAGGGGGAGGTATTGAGCAGTTCTTC

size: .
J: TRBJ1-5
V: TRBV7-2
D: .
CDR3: CASSLVAGPDQPQHF
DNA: TGTGCCAGCAGCTTAGTCGCAGGGCCCGATCAGCCCCAGCATTTT

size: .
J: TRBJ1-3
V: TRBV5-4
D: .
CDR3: CASSLDNRHSGNTIYF
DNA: TGTGCCAGCAGCTTGGATAACAGACACTCTGGAAACACCATATATTTT